This paragraph covers one TCR beta chain sequence. Its antigen is undetermined. Via 5' RACE with UMI labels, TRB cDNA libraries were prepared. From the 5' RACE reads, TCRdb lists one entry per CDR3 protein and no DNA. Here the sample table reports about 41,000 distinct CDR3 sequences. This CDR3 is 17 amino acids long. This sample is part of a study of CXCR3-negative and CXCR3-positive naive CD8 T cells. Overall study: Each library gave roughly 1.4 +/- 0.3 million of approximately 130 million TRB reads. Findings of the study overall: Naive cells used TRBV-TRBJ genes in much the same way whether CXCR3-negative or CXCR3-positive; memory cells did not.

Sequencing input: memory CD8+ T cells from blood. V is TRBV12-3 or TRBV12-4 and J is TRBJ2-5; TCRdb's D call, TRBD2, is unchecked because there is no DNA. The TCR comes from a human donor in good health. Some clones in this sample may be carry-over from other donors' samples. The CDR3 protein is CASSPGSGTSSWETQYF.